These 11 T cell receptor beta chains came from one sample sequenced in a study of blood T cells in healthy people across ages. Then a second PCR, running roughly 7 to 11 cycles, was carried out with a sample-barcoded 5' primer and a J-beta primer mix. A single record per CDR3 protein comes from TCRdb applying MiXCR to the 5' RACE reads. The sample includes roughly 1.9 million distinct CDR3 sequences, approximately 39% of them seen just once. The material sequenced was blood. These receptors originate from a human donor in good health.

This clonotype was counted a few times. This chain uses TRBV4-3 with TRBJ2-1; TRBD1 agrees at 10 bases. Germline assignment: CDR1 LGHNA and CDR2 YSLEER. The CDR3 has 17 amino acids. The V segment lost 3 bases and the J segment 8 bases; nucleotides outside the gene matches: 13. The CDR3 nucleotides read TGCGCCAGCAGCCATGACAGGGGGCAAGTGGACGGGTATGAGCAGTTCTTC. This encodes CASSHDRGQVDGYEQFF.

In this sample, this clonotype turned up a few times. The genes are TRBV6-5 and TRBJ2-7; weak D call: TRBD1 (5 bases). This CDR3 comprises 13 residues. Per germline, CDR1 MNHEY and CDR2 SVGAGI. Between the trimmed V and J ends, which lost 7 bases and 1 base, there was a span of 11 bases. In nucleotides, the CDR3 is TGTGCCAGCACCCCGACAGATTCCTACGAGCAGTACTTC. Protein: CASTPTDSYEQYF.

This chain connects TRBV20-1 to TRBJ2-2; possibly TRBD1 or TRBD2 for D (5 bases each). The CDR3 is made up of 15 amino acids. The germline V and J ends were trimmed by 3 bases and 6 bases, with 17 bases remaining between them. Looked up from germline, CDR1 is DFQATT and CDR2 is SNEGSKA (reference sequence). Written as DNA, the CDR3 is TGCAGTGCTAGTTCCTCAAGGGGACGATCCGGGGAGCTGTTTTTT. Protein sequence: CSASSSRGRSGELFF.

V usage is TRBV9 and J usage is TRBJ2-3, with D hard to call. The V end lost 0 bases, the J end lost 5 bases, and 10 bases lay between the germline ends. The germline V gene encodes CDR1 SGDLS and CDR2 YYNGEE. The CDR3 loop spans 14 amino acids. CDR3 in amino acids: CASSVGLGRDTQYF. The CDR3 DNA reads TGTGCCAGCAGCGTAGGGCTAGGTCGAGATACGCAGTATTTT.

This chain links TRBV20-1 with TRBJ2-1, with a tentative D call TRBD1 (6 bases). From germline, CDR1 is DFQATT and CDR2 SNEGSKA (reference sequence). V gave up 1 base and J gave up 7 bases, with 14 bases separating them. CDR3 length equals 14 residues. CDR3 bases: TGCAGTGCTAGAGGGGTGGGGGCCAATAATGAGCAGTTCTTC. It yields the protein CSARGVGANNEQFF.

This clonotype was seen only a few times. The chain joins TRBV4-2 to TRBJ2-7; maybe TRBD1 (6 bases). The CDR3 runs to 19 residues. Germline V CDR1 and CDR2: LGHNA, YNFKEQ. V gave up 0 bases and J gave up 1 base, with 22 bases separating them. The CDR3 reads CASSQDWNTGRIYSYEQYF. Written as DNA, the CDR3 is TGTGCCAGCAGCCAAGATTGGAACACAGGGAGAATTTATTCCTACGAGCAGTACTTC.

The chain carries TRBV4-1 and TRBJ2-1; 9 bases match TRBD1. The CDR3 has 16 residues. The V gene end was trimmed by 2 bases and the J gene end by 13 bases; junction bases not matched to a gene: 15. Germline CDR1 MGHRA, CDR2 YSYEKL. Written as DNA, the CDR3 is TGCGCCAGCAGCCAACACTCAACAGGGGGCTGGGAGACCCAGTTCTTC. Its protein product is CASSQHSTGGWETQFF.

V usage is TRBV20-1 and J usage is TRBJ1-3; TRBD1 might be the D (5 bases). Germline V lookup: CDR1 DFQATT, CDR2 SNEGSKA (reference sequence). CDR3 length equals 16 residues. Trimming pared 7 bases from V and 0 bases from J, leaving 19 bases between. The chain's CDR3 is CSEEGPGLGSGNTIYF. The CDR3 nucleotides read TGCAGTGAGGAGGGGCCCGGACTTGGCTCTGGAAACACCATATATTTT.

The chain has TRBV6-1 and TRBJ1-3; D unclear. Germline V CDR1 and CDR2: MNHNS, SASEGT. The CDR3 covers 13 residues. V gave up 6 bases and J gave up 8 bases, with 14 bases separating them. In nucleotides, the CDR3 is TGTGCCAGCAGCGAATCCTATGCGGACACCATATATTTT. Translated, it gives CASSESYADTIYF.

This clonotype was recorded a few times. The chain's CDR3 is CASSPYSGGKGDTQYF. CDR3 DNA sequence: TGTGCCAGCAGCCCCTATAGCGGGGGCAAGGGAGATACGCAGTATTTT. The chain recombines TRBV11-3 with TRBJ2-3; 9 bases are a match to TRBD2. Germline-derived CDR1 and CDR2 are SGHNT and YENEEA. CDR3 length: 16 residues. Unmatched junction bases numbered 11, after V lost 5 bases and J lost 5 bases.

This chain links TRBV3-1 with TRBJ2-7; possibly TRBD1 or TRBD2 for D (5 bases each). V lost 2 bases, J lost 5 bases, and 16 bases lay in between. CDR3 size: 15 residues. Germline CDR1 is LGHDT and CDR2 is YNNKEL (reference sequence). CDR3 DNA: TGTGCCAGCAGCCAACCGGGACGAATGCTACACGAGCAGTACTTC. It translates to CASSQPGRMLHEQYF.